Shown below are 17 T cell receptor beta chains from a single sample sequenced in a study of Graves' ophthalmopathy and Graves' hyperthyroidism. From RNA, the CDR3 regions of TCR beta chains were amplified and sequenced. HTBI-primed RT-PCR formed the first round, and a multiplex PCR formed the second. From the multiplex PCR reads, TCRdb called clonotypes with MiXCR, one entry per CDR3 protein. Of 200,000 to 300,000 distinct CDR3 sequences in the sample, less than 55% were seen once. The sample taken for sequencing was peripheral blood. The origin of the receptors is an adult man with Graves' ophthalmopathy.

The chain uses TRBV28 and TRBJ2-5; D gene unclear. Germline V gene data show CDR1 as MDHEN and CDR2 as SYDVKM. The CDR3 totals 14 residues. V dropped 7 bases and J dropped 1 base, with 13 bases sitting between them. The DNA for the CDR3 is TGTGCCAGCACCCGATTGGGCCCCCAAGAGACCCAGTACTTC. Translation gives CASTRLGPQETQYF.

This clonotype was counted between two and nine times. The chain employs TRBV6-5 and TRBJ1-5; tentatively, D is TRBD1 (5 bases). CDR3 size: 14 residues. Trimming stripped 6 bases from V and 1 base from J, with 10 bases between. From germline, CDR1 is MNHEY and CDR2 SVGAGI. The DNA of the CDR3 is TGTGCCAGCAGCTCGACAGTGAGCAATCAGCCCCAGCATTTT. Protein sequence: CASSSTVSNQPQHF.

The table lists this clonotype with a count of one. The chain links TRBV10-1 to TRBJ2-3; the match to TRBD2 covers 7 bases. Unmatched junction bases numbered 2, after V lost 5 bases and J lost 0 bases. This CDR3 comprises 14 residues. Germline loops: CDR1 WNHNN, CDR2 SYGVQD (reference sequence). CDR3 sequence: CASSNGGSTDTQYF. CDR3 nucleotides: TGCGCCAGCAGTAACGGGGGGAGCACAGATACGCAGTATTTT.

This clonotype was picked up a small number of times. V and J are TRBV2 and TRBJ1-2, with a weak D call TRBD1 (5 bases). V lost 5 bases and J 4 bases, leaving 11 bases between the germline ends. The CDR3 is 13 residues long. The germline V gene encodes CDR1 SNHLY and CDR2 FYNNEI. The DNA of the CDR3 is TGTGCCAGCAGTCAGTCGGACATCTATGGCTACACCTTC. Translating gives CASSQSDIYGYTF.

The rearrangement uses TRBV29-1 and TRBJ1-1, with 9 bases fitting TRBD1. The junction had 10 bases not matched to a gene; V was cut back by 6 bases and J by 8 bases. From germline, CDR1 is SQVTM and CDR2 ANQGSEA. The length of the CDR3 is 13 residues. For the CDR3, the DNA is TGCAGCGTCACCACAGGGGGCGCCGCCGAAGCTTTCTTT. Residues: CSVTTGGAAEAFF.

The chain joins TRBV4-1 to TRBJ2-5; D is ambiguous. Trimming stripped 3 bases from V and 4 bases from J, with 9 bases between. Germline V gives CDR1 MGHRA, CDR2 YSYEKL. The CDR3 is 13 amino acids. This CDR3 reads CASSQAALETQYF. CDR3 DNA: TGCGCCAGCAGCCAGGCTGCCTTAGAGACCCAGTACTTC.

This clonotype was found a few times. The chain uses TRBV7-2 and TRBJ1-2; maybe TRBD1 (6 bases). Germline V gene sequence: CDR1 SGHTA, CDR2 FQGNSA. The CDR3 has 13 amino acids. V lost 6 bases to trimming and J lost 1 base, with 9 bases between them. The DNA of the CDR3 is TGTGCCAGCAGTCAGGGGATTAACTATGGCTACACCTTC. Translating it yields CASSQGINYGYTF.

This clonotype was detected ten times or more. The chain links TRBV24-1 to TRBJ1-2, with D possibly TRBD1 on 5 matching bases. This CDR3 is 12 amino acids long. V was trimmed by 1 base and J by 7 bases, leaving 6 bases between them. CDR1 KGHDR and CDR2 SFDVKD come from the germline V gene. The CDR3 loop reads CATSDLQVGYTF. DNA of the CDR3: TGTGCCACCAGTGATTTACAGGTTGGCTACACCTTC.

V usage is TRBV4-2 and J usage is TRBJ2-2; the match to TRBD1 covers 8 bases. Trimming removed 4 bases from V and 0 bases from J; junction bases left unmatched: 4. Germline CDR1 reads LGHNA; CDR2 reads YNFKEQ. CDR3 length: 16 residues. For the CDR3, the DNA is TGTGCCAGCAGCCTCGGACAGGGAACGAACACCGGGGAGCTGTTTTTT. The encoded protein is CASSLGQGTNTGELFF.

CDR3: CASSYSRDINSPLHF. The CDR3 DNA follows: TGTGCCAGCAGTTACTCCCGGGACATAAATTCACCCCTCCACTTT. V usage is TRBV6-5 and J usage is TRBJ1-6; possibly TRBD1 for D (6 bases). Germline assignment: CDR1 MNHEY and CDR2 SVGAGI. Trimming pared 0 bases from V and 7 bases from J, leaving 10 bases between. The CDR3 loop spans 15 amino acids.

The rearrangement joins TRBV5-5 to TRBJ2-5; the D call may be TRBD1 or TRBD2 (5 bases each). In germline, CDR1 is SGHKS, CDR2 YYEKEE (reference sequence). The V end was cut by 8 bases, the J end by 2 bases, with 16 bases between. The CDR3 has 14 residues. The CDR3 is CASHQGTTQETQYF. The CDR3 bases are TGTGCCAGTCACCAAGGGACCACGCAAGAGACCCAGTACTTC.

This clonotype appeared a few times. The gene calls are TRBV4-1 and TRBJ1-6; D gene unclear. V lost 6 bases to trimming and J lost 9 bases, with 15 bases between them. In germline, CDR1 is MGHRA, CDR2 YSYEKL. This CDR3 is 14 amino acids long. The CDR3 sequence is CASRLGDLSSPLHF. DNA for the CDR3: TGCGCCAGCAGACTCGGAGATTTGTCTTCACCCCTCCACTTT.

The chain has TRBV15 and TRBJ2-5, with 15 positions matching TRBD2. The CDR3 runs to 17 residues. The junction had 9 bases not matched to a gene; V was cut back by 6 bases and J by 4 bases. The germline V gene has CDR1 LNHNV and CDR2 YYDKDF (reference sequence). The CDR3 region is CATRKATGLAGGETQYF. The CDR3 nucleotides read TGTGCCACCAGGAAAGCCACGGGACTAGCGGGGGGAGAGACCCAGTACTTC.

This clonotype was observed a handful of times. This chain links TRBV7-8 with TRBJ1-4; D is possibly TRBD1 (5 bases). The CDR3 spans 14 residues. The V gene lost 2 bases and the J gene lost 3 bases, with 7 bases spanning the gap. The germline CDR1 and CDR2 sequences are SGHVS and FQNEAQ. CDR3 loop: CASSLSRANEKLFF. The DNA of the CDR3 is TGTGCCAGCAGCTTAAGCAGGGCTAATGAAAAACTGTTTTTT.

At least ten counts were recorded for this clonotype. This chain joins TRBV28 and TRBJ2-7; D possibly uses TRBD1 or TRBD2 (5 bases each). Germline V lookup: CDR1 MDHEN, CDR2 SYDVKM. The CDR3 loop spans 12 amino acids. Trimming shortened V by 5 bases and J by 6 bases, and 11 bases separated the two germline ends. Here the CDR3 DNA reads TGTGCCAGCAGTCTCGGTGGGACCGAGCAGTACTTC. This codes for CASSLGGTEQYF. Drawing the rest from reference TRBV28 and TRBJ2-7, the complete variable domain is DVKVTQSSRYLVKRTGEKVFLECVQDMDHENMFWYRQDPGLGLRLIYFSYDVKMKEKGDIPEGYSVSREKKERFSLILESASTNQTSMYLCASSLGGTEQYFGPGTRLTVT.

This chain links TRBV19 with TRBJ2-6; possibly TRBD1 for D (6 bases). Germline CDR1 reads LNHDA; CDR2 reads SQIVND (reference sequence). CDR3 size: 17 residues. The V and J ends lost 7 bases and 2 bases respectively, with 18 bases between them. The CDR3 nucleotides are TGTGCCAGTACCCCAGGGGCCCGTAGGACTGGGGCCAACGTCCTGACTTTC. Protein sequence: CASTPGARRTGANVLTF.

Turning to this clonotype: It may be a read error: a sequence one base away is much more abundant. The chain employs TRBV24-1 and TRBJ1-2, with D possibly being TRBD1 (5 bases). The CDR3 totals 15 residues. Germline V gene data show CDR1 as KGHDR and CDR2 as SFDVKD. The CDR3 loop is CATSDGEPGEYDYTF. CDR3 sequence (DNA): TGTGCCACCAGTGACGGGGAACCGGGGGAATATGACTACACCTTC.